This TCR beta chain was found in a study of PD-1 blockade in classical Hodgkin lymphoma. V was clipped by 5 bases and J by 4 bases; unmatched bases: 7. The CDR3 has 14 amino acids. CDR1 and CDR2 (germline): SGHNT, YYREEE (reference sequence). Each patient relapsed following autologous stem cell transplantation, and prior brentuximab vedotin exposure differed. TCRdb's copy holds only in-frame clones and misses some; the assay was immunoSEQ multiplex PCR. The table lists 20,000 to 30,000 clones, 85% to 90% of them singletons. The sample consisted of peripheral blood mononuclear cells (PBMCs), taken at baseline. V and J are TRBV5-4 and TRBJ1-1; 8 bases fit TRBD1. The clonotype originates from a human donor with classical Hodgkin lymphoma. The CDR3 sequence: CASSTDRDPTEAFF. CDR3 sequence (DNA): TGTGCCAGCAGTACGGACAGGGATCCCACTGAAGCTTTCTTT.